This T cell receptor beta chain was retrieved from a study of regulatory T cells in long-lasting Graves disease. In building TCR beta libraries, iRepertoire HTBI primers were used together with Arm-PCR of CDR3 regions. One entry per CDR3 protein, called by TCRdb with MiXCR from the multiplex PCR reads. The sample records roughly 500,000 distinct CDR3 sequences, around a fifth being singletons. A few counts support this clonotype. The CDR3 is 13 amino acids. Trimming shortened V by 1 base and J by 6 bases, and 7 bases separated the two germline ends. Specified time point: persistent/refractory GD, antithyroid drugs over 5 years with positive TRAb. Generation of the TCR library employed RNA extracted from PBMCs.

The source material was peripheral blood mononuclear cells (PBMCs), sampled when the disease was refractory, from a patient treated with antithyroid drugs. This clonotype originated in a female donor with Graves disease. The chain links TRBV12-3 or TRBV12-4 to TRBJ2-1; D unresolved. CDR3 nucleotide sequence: TGTGCCAGCAGTTTAGGGGCCCCCAATGAGCAGTTCTTC. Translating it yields CASSLGAPNEQFF.